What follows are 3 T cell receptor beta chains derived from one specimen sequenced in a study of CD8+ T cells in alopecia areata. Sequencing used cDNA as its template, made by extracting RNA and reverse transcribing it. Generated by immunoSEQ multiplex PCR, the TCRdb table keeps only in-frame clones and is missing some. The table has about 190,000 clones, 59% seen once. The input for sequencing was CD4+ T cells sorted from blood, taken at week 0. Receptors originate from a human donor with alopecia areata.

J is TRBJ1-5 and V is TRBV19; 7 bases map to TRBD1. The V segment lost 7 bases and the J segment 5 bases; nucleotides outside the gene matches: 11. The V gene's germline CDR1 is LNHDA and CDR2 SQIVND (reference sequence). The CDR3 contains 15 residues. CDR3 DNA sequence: TGTGCCAGTACCCGCCAGGGGGGTAGTGATCAGCCCCAGCATTTT. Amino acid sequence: CASTRQGGSDQPQHF.

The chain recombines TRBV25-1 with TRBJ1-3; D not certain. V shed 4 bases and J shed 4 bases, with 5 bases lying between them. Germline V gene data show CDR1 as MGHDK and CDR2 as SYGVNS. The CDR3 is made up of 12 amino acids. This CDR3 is CASSVDGNTIYF. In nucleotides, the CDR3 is TGTGCCAGCAGTGTGGACGGAAACACCATATATTTT.

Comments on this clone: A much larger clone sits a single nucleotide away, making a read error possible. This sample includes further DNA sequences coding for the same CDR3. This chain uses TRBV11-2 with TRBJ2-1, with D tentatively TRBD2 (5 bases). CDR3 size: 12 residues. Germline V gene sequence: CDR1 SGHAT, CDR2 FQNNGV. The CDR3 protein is CASSLPGNEQFF. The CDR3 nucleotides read TGCGCCAGCAGCTTACCGGGAAACGAGCAGTTCTTC.